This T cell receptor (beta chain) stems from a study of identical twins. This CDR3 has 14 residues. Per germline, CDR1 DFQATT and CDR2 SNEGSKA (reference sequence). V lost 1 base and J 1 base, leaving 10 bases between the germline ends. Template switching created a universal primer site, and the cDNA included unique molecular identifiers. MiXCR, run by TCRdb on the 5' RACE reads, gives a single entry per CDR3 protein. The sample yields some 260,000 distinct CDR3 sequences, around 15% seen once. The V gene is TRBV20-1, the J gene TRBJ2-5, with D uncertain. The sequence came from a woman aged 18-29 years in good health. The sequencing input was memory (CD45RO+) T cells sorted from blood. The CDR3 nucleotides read TGCAGTGCTAGAGCTGGCAGTGCCCAAGAGACCCAGTACTTC. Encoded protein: CSARAGSAQETQYF.